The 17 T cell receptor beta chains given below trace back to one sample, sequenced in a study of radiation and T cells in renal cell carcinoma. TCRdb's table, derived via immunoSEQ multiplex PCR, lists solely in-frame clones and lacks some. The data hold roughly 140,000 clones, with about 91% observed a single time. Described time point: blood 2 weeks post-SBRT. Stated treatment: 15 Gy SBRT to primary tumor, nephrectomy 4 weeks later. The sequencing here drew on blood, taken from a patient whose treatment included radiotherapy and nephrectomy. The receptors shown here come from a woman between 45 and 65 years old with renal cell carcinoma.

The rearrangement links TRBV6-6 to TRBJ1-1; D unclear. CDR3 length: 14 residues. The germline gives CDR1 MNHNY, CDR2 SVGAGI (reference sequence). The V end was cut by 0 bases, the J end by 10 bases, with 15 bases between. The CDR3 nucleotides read TGTGCCAGCAGTTACTCGACGGGTCTTGAAGCAGCTTTCTTT. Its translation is CASSYSTGLEAAFF.

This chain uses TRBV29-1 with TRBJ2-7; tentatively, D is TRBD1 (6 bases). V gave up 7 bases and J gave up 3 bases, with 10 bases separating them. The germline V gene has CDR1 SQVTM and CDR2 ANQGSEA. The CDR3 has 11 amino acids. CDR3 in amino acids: CSGGHNYEQYF. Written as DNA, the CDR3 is TGCAGCGGGGGACATAACTACGAGCAGTACTTC.

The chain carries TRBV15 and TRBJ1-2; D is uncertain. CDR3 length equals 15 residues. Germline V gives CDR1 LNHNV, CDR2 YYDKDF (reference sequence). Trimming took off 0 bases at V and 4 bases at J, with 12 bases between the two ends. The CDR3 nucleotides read TGTGCCACCAGCAGAGAATTAGGGCTAACCTATGGCTACACCTTC. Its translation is CATSRELGLTYGYTF.

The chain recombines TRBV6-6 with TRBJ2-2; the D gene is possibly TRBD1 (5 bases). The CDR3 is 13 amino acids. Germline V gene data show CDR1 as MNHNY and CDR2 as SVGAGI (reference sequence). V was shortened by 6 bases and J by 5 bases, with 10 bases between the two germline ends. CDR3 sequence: CASRGLGTGELFF. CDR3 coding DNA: TGTGCCAGCAGGGGGCTCGGAACCGGGGAGCTGTTTTTT.

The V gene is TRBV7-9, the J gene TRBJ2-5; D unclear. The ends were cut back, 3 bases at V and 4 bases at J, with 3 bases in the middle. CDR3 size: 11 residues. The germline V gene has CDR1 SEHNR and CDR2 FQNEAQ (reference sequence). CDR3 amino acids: CASSFSETQYF. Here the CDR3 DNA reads TGTGCCAGCAGCTTTTCAGAGACCCAGTACTTC.

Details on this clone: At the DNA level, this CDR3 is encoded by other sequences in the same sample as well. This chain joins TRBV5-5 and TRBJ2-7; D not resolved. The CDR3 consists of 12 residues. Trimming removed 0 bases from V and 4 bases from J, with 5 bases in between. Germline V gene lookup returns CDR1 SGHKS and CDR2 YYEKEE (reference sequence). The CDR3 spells CASSLVGYEQYF. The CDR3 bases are TGTGCCAGCAGCTTGGTGGGTTACGAGCAGTACTTC.

The CDR3 reads CASSRHLAEAFF. DNA for the CDR3: TGTGCCAGCAGCCGACATTTGGCCGAAGCTTTCTTT. The V and J genes are TRBV7-9 and TRBJ1-1; D uncertain. This CDR3 region has 12 residues. Germline assignment: CDR1 SEHNR and CDR2 FQNEAQ (reference sequence). Between the trimmed V and J ends, which lost 5 bases and 8 bases, there was a span of 12 bases.

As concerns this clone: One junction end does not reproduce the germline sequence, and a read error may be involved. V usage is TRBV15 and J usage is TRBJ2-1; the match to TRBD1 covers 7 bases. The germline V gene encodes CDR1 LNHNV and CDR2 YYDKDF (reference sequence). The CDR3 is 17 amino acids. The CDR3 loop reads CATSARYRGISSNEQFF. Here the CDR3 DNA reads TGTGCCACCAGCGCCCGATACAGGGGTATTTCCTCCAATGAGCAGTTCTTC.

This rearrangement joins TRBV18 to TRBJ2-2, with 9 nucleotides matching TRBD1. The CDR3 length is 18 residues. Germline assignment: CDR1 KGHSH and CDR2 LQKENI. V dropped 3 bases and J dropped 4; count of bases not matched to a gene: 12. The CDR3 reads CASSPTGTGRPLTGELFF. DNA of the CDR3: TGTGCCAGCTCACCGACCGGGACAGGGAGACCCCTCACCGGGGAGCTGTTTTTT.

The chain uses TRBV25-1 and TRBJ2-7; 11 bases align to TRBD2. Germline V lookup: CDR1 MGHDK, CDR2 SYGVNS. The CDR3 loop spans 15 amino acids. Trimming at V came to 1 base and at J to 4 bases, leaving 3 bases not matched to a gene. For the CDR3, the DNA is TGTGCCAGCAGTGAATCGTCTAGCGGGGGGTACGAGCAGTACTTC. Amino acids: CASSESSSGGYEQYF.

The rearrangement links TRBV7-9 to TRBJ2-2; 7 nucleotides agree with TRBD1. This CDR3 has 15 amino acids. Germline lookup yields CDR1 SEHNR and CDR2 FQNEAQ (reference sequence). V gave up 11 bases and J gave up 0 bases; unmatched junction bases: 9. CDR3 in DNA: TGTGCCGAGGGACAGACACTCGCGAACACCGGGGAGCTGTTTTTT. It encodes CAEGQTLANTGELFF.

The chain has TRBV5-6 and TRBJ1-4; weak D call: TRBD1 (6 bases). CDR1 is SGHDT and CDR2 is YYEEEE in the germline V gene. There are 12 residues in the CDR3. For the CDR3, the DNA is TGTGCGAGCGGAGGGCAGGGGGAAAAACTGTTTTTT. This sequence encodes CASGGQGEKLFF.

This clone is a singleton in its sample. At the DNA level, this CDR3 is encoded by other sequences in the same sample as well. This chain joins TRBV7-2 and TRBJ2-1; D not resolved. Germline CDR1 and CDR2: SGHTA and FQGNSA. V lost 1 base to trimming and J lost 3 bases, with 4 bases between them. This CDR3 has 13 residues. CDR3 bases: TGTGCCAGCAGCTTAGGTAGCTACAATGAGCAGTTCTTC. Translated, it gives CASSLGSYNEQFF.

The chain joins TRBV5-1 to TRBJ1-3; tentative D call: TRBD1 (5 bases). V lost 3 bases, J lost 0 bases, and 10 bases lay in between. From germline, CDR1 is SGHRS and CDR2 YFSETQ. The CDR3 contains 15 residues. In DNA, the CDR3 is TGCGCCAGCAGCTGGGGGGGTTCCTCTGGAAACACCATATATTTT. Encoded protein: CASSWGGSSGNTIYF.

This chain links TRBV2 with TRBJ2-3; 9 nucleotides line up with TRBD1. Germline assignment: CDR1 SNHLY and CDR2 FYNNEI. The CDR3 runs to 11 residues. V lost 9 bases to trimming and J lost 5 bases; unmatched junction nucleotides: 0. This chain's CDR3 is CARTGGDTQYF. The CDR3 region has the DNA TGTGCCAGGACAGGGGGAGATACGCAGTATTTT.

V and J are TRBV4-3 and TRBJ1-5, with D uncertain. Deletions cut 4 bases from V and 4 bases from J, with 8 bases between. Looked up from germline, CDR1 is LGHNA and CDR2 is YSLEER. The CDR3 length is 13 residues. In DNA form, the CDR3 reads TGCGCCAGCAGCCCCCAGGTAAATCAGCCCCAGCATTTT. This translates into CASSPQVNQPQHF.

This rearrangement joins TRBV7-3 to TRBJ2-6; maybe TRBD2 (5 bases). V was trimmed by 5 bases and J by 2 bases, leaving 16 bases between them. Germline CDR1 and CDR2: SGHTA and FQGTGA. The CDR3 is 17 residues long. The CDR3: CASSPQRLAAGANVLTF. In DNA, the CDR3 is TGTGCCAGCAGCCCCCAGCGGCTAGCTGCTGGGGCCAACGTCCTGACTTTC.